This TCR beta chain was captured in a study of blood T cells in healthy people across ages (dated by TCRdb to about 2015). Study-level background: In model experiments, template switching captured about one uniquely barcoded TCR beta cDNA molecule for every two T cells. Donors were grouped into four age groups: young (average about 15 years), middle-aged (39), aged (around 60) and long-lived (just over 80). To track age-related changes in TCR beta repertoire diversity, the study relied on deep sequencing normalized with unique cDNA molecular identifiers. To avoid experimental bias, donors of different ages were spread randomly across the sequencing lanes. For two donors (one aged 18 to 30 and one aged 80 or older), the study analyzed two additional independent replicas of 1 million unique cDNA reads from the same blood draw.

About this clonotype itself: It has no known antigen specificity. Base qualities are not recorded, but no much larger clone differs from it by a single base.

The donors were some 39 Caucasian individuals from Russia, aged roughly 6 to 90 years, who were systemically healthy. Approximately 9.3 milliliters of peripheral blood were drawn from each donor into EDTA-treated Vacutainer tubes. Ficoll-Paque density-gradient centrifugation was used to isolate PBMCs, with at least 6 million obtained per sample. Total RNA, at least 6 micrograms per sample, was extracted from PBMCs with Trizol reagent. Naive CD45RAhigh/CD27high T cell percentages were measured by flow cytometry on a PBMC aliquot from every donor. Study-wide findings and limitations: Because donor CMV infection status was unknown, age-related changes in expanded clonotypes were potentially confounded. Total diversity estimates from one million sequenced T cells were considered lower bounds and underestimates. The long-lived group showed more naive CD4+ T cells, fewer expanded clones and increased TCR diversity than the aged group, suggesting age selection. There was a strong correlation between observed TCR beta diversity and the percentage of naive T cells measured by flow cytometry. Because profiling used bulk unsorted PBMCs, naive and antigen-experienced compartments could not be compared conclusively. Observed TCR beta diversity per million T cells fell roughly linearly with age, and a significant reduction was already apparent by age about 36.

Library preparation was by 5' RACE. TCRdb names Illumina HiSeq 2500 as the instrument used. A second PCR of roughly 6 to 11 cycles was run with a J-beta primer mix and a sample-barcoded 5' primer. Each TCR beta cDNA molecule received a unique molecular identifier from a template-switch 5' adaptor carrying 12 random nucleotides. At least 3 million CDR3-containing paired-end reads were obtained from each sample. First-strand cDNA was synthesized from all RNA with the Mint cDNA synthesis kit, primed by a TRBC-specific oligonucleotide. All cDNA was treated with uracil-DNA glycosylase and then went through a first 18-cycle PCR with the universal primers M1SS and BC2_uni_R. Per the original workflow: Normalization of each sample was performed by random selection of 1 million high-quality reads, each carrying a distinct molecular identifier. Instead of being binned into consensus sequences, reads that shared molecular identifiers were thrown out. MiTCR, with a Q25 quality threshold and the strictest error-elimination algorithm, was used for CDR3 identification, clonotype clustering and error correction. A nonparametric unseen species model using Euler transformation provided a lower-bound estimate of total TCR beta diversity. TCRdb trimmed public reads at Q25 via fastp, called clones via MiXCR and kept in-frame beta chains. Rows are combined by CDR3 protein, so each entry shows the most common genes and DNA. These V and J calls rely on TCRdb rather than the paper's analysis. This sample has about 1.4 million distinct CDR3 sequences in its table, and around 55% of those were observed once. 6.5% to 8% of the sample is in the top ten clones.

The origin of this receptor is a man aged 18 to 30 in good health. Input material: blood.

CDR3 sequence: CASSQDWVGSSGLQETQYF. In nucleotides, the sequence is TGCGCCAGCAGCCAAGATTGGGTAGGGTCTAGCGGCCTGCAAGAGACCCAGTACTTC. Recombination linked TRBV4-3 to TRBJ2-5; TRBD2 lines up with 7 middle nucleotides. V trim: 0 bases; J trim: 2 bases; unmatched bases: 15. CDR3 length: 19 amino acids, cysteine to phenylalanine. Kept here is only the CDR3 DNA, which spans 57 bases and is read in frame from base 1. As encoded in the germline V gene, CDR1 is LGHNA while CDR2 is YSLEER.